This T cell receptor beta chain emerged from a study of cytomegalovirus exposure and HLA in healthy donors (dated by TCRdb to about 2017). The study in broad terms: In an earlier analysis of 587 of the donors, under 300 Gb of sequence data and about 110 million unique TCR beta sequences from about 190 million T cells were reported. An early release that covered approximately 600 HLA-typed donors contained 300 to 350 gigabases of sequencing data and around 80 million unique TCR sequences. Of the 300 to 450 genotyped donors, 75% to 85% were placed in the genetic ancestry cluster associated with self-reported Caucasian donors. The study was designed to test whether signatures of past pathogen exposure could be identified by cataloging public T cell receptors. The T cell repertoires of 666 subjects were profiled by immunosequencing and related to cytomegalovirus serostatus. In addition to the first cohort of 666 subjects, a separate validation cohort of over 90 different subjects was used. High-throughput TCR immunosequencing, statistical association of individual TCRs with disease status, and machine learning were combined to predict cytomegalovirus infection status. A later analysis re-analyzed previously published TCR beta repertoires from roughly 690 donors and added high-resolution HLA genotyping to study TCR occurrence patterns. In the later analysis, no new phenotypic data were used to find candidate immune exposures; instead, reliance was placed on TCR beta sequences and their occurrence across donors. To decide whether each TCR beta V gene segment behaved as functional or pseudogenic, an earlier analysis of nearly 600 of the donors relied on high-throughput TCR beta sequencing. Donor age, sex, ethnicity and CMV serostatus were compiled together with the repertoire data. A later genetic analysis used genome-wide SNP genotypes for about three fifths of the 666 donors, treating that subset as a discovery cohort. Every repertoire in the discovery cohort had been generated on one and the same sequencing platform. Class I and class II HLA loci were covered by the typing at four-digit resolution. Typing coverage differed by locus: A, B, C, DRB1 and DQB1 were typed in about 629-640 donors, DQA1 in roughly 510, DPA1 in around 580, and DPB1 in 472. Roughly five DR-DQ haplotypes were treated as single units for association and clustering because of strong linkage in the cohort. On average, 235,054 unique TCR beta nucleotide sequences were sequenced per donor among roughly 430 genotyped donors of the cohort, with about 19% of those sequences being non-productive.

Library prep was done by the immunoSEQ multiplex PCR assay. The multiplex PCR relied on a mix of 60 forward primers for TCR Vbeta segments and 13 reverse primers for TCR Jbeta segments. A multiplex PCR assay on genomic DNA amplified the CDR3 region of rearranged TCR beta genes. Amplified TCR beta libraries were sequenced as 87-base-pair reads on the Illumina HiSeq System. The authors' analysis ran thus. In a later analysis, about 80 million unique TCR beta chains were counted across the approximately 640 repertoires, and roughly 10 million of these chains were shared by at least two donors. A nearest-neighbor algorithm error-corrected the raw reads and collapsed the reads into unique sequences, merging closely related sequences to remove PCR and sequencing errors. To assign V, D and J gene segments, CDR3 sequences were aligned to IMGT reference sequences. For a sequence to be retained, a match of at least six nucleotides to both a V gene segment and a J gene segment was required. Rearrangements were called productive when the CDR3 lacked stop codons and stayed in frame with V and J; all others were non-productive. Following IMGT convention, CDR3 was defined as the stretch from the second conserved V-encoded cysteine to the conserved J-encoded phenylalanine. The earlier analysis of approximately 590 of the donors excluded any sequence lacking an unambiguous match to a single V gene segment. In an earlier analysis of approximately 560 of the donors, a V segment was called functional when productive rearrangements were above 56.7%, and segregating when the standard deviation between donors exceeded 5%. A statistical classification framework was built for diagnosing cytomegalovirus status from the catalog of TCR beta chain sequences. In a later analysis, TCR nucleotide sequences were compared against IMGT/GENE-DB human TR gene sequences so that V and J genes could be assigned. In a later analysis, CDR3 sequences and most-parsimonious VDJ recombination scenarios were assigned using the TCRdist pipeline. In a later analysis, each TCR beta chain was defined by its CDR3 amino acid sequence together with its V-gene family, and reads lacking a unique V-gene family were excluded. To address suspected cross-contamination and a sequencing artifact, a later analysis removed 592 highly shared, low-generation-probability nucleotide sequences. A later analysis calculated a clonal expansion index for each public chain from normalized within-repertoire ranks of inferred template counts. Generation probabilities in a later analysis came from a VDJ recombination model fitted to out-of-frame rearrangements, and those results were checked against IGoR. A later analysis scored TCR-TCR, TCR-HLA and TCR-CMV co-occurrence with hypergeometric tests, applying a repertoire-size bias correction to TCR pairs. To estimate false discovery rates, a later analysis permuted the HLA or CMV assignments 20 times. In a later analysis, co-occurring TCRs were grouped using DBSCAN, with TCRdist sequence similarity added in when clustering inside HLA-allele-positive subsets. For co-occurrence clustering, repertoires with fewer than 30,000 or more than 120,000 public chains were excluded, along with five or six repertoires with anomalous nucleotide sharing. This immuneACCESS table, as held by TCRdb, lists in-frame sequences with V and J called but not all clones. Of the missing ones, under half trace to an unresolved V gene in checked studies; the others have no known cause. The DNA was the basis for D and trimming; V, J and clone size are from that table. This sample has 100,000 to 140,000 clones in its table, and less than 85% of those were observed once. 14% of the sample comes from the top ten.

On the study overall, not on this receptor specifically: Compared with equally common non-associated chains, HLA-associated TCR beta chains in a later analysis were more clonally expanded and had lower generation probabilities. Only TCR beta chains were sequenced in this cohort, and the absence of alpha or paired-chain data limited detectable features. An earlier analysis of 587 of the donors showed that most TCR beta V segments appeared in productive rearrangements either about 87% or about 30% of the time, which broadly matched IMGT annotations. In a later analysis, most CMV-associated TCR beta chains were found to appear HLA-restricted, with HLA associations seemingly driven largely by CMV exposure. In both the original and validation cohorts, the classifier was reported to diagnose cytomegalovirus status with high specificity and sensitivity. Several of the top co-occurrence clusters appeared to be linked to parvovirus B19, influenza, CMV and Epstein-Barr virus, according to a later analysis. Some IMGT-functional V segments, including TRBV6-2 and TRBV6-3, could not be distinguished by the 87-base-pair reads and were therefore excluded. The authors suggested that the approach could potentially be generalized to other disease states and immunological phenotypes. In a later analysis, some 18,000 TCR beta sequences were associated with specific HLA alleles at a false discovery rate of 0.05. A few of the identified cytomegalovirus-associated TCR beta chains were confirmed in vitro to be specific for cytomegalovirus antigens. Linkage disequilibrium might explain the correlated functional status among segregating V segments, but an unknown experimental factor could not be ruled out. According to a later genetic analysis, donors in an Asian-associated ancestry cluster had fewer N-insertions in productive TCRs than the approximately 650-donor mean. Seventeen rarely observed V segments, including chromosome 9 orphons, were excluded from the earlier analysis of several hundred of the donors because counts were too low. An association between a missense DCLRE1C variant and V-gene and J-gene trimming of TCR beta chains was found in a later genetic analysis and replicated in an independent cohort. While some public TCRs were present in many individuals, most TCR sequences turned up only very rarely across donors. When HLA alleles, especially DR and DQ, strongly co-occurred, attributing TCR associations to individual alleles was difficult. A group of highly shared sequence variants was considered likely to be a technical artifact of the sequencing pipeline. The study listed approximately 150 TCR beta chains as associated with cytomegalovirus. CMV serostatus was the only immune exposure information available for the cohort. In a later analysis, TCR association rates were found to vary across HLA loci, with the most associated TCRs seen for DRB1 alleles and the fewest for HLA-C alleles. A further reported finding was that TCR beta sequences accurately predicted the HLA-A and HLA-B alleles for most subjects in the first cohort. HLA typing was unavailable for some donors at each locus, so association tests used only the typed subset. Presence/absence analyses assumed roughly uniform sequencing depth across donors, an assumption that may not hold.

A word on this clone: The antigen it recognizes is unknown. Nothing much larger sits one base from this clone, and base qualities are not available.

Based on the germline V gene, the CDR1 and CDR2 sequences are ENHRY and SYGVKD. The CDR3 sequence holds 12 residues, the cysteine and phenylalanine included. The CDR3 DNA has 36 bases and is translated from base 1. Here V drops 8 bases and J drops 4 bases, and the junction holds 3 bases not matched to any gene. The cohort consisted of hundreds of healthy bone marrow donors. Cohort members were all nominally healthy when sampled, although unrecorded immune exposures were likely present. The donor tested CMV seropositive, placing the donor among the 310 or so seropositive members of the cohort. Each donor provided a peripheral blood sample, and peripheral blood mononuclear cells were used for TCR beta sequencing. The Qiagen DNeasy Blood Extraction Kit was used to extract genomic DNA from the blood cell samples.

Recombination connected TRBV10-3 to TRBJ2-7; 9 junctional bases match TRBD1. Sample: PBMCs. The receptor's source is a woman in her thirties or forties in good health and CMV-seropositive. The base sequence is TGTGCCATCCGGGACAGGGAATACGAGCAGTACTTC. It encodes CAIRDREYEQYF.